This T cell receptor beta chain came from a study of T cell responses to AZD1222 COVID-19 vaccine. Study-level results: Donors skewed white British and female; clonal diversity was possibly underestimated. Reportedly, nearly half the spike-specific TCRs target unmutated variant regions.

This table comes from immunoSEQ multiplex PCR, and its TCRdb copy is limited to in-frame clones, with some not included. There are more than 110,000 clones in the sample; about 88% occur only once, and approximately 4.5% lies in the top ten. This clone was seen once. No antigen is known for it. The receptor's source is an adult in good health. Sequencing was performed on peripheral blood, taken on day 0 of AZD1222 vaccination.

This CDR3 is CASSERGLAGDTQYF. The CDR3 DNA reads TGTGCCAGCAGTGAGAGGGGACTAGCGGGAGATACGCAGTATTTT. This chain joins TRBV27 and TRBJ2-3; 12 nucleotides align to TRBD2. The germline CDR1 and CDR2 sequences are MNHEY and SMNVEV (reference sequence). The CDR3 is made up of 15 amino acids. With V trimmed by 5 bases and J by 5 bases, 5 bases remained unmatched.